Shown below are 17 T cell receptor beta chains from a single sample sequenced in a study of OX40 agonist ivuxolimab in advanced cancers. Preparation of the library involved the immunoSEQ multiplex PCR assay. TCRdb stores this immuneACCESS table with in-frame sequences only. Part of the clones is absent; in the studies checked, under half of the shortfall reflects unresolved V genes, and no reason is known for the rest. For this sample the table gives more than 55,000 clones, of which 75% to 90% were detected only once. In total, the top ten clones hold roughly 8.2% of the sample. The sequences come from CD4+ or CD8+ T cells sorted from blood, collected in a trial of the OX40 agonist ivuxolimab. The receptor source for this set is an adult with an advanced solid tumor such as melanoma, head and neck, liver or kidney cancer.

This clone was detected once. V gene TRBV6-4 combines with J gene TRBJ1-2; TRBD1 agrees at 9 bases. V trimming: 3 bases; J trimming: 8 bases; junction bases outside the gene matches: 13. This CDR3 comprises 16 residues. Germline assignment: CDR1 MRHNA and CDR2 SNTAGT. This CDR3 is CASSELPGQGSSGYTF. The DNA of the CDR3 is TGTGCCAGCAGTGAACTACCGGGACAGGGATCTAGCGGCTACACCTTC.

The CDR3 protein is CASGLIGQRNIQYF. CDR3 nucleotides: TGTGCCAGCGGCTTAATAGGACAGAGAAACATTCAGTACTTC. The chain uses TRBV14 and TRBJ2-4, with D possibly TRBD1 on 6 matching bases. Trimming took 8 bases from V and 6 from J, leaving 17 bases between them. Germline V gene lookup returns CDR1 SGHDN and CDR2 FVKESK. This CDR3 contains 14 residues.

This clone came up a few times. This chain uses TRBV29-1 with TRBJ1-6; D gene ambiguous. The germline V gene has CDR1 SQVTM and CDR2 ANQGSEA. Trimming took off 6 bases at V and 2 bases at J, with 8 bases between the two ends. The CDR3 is 13 amino acids. The CDR3 nucleotides are TGCAGCGTCGCTCAGACCTATAATTCACCCCTCCACTTT. Translation gives CSVAQTYNSPLHF.

The chain is built from TRBV9 and TRBJ2-3, with 8 bases fitting TRBD1. CDR1 is SGDLS, CDR2 YYNGEE, per germline. V trimming: 4 bases; J trimming: 2 bases; junction bases outside the gene matches: 6. The CDR3 loop spans 15 amino acids. The DNA of the CDR3 is TGTGCCAGCAGCACGACAGGGGACCTCACAGATACGCAGTATTTT. It translates to CASSTTGDLTDTQYF.

The chain carries TRBV2 and TRBJ1-5; D possibly corresponds to TRBD1 (5 bases). The CDR3 runs 14 residues. V lost 5 bases, J lost 1 base, and 9 bases lay in between. Germline V gene lookup returns CDR1 SNHLY and CDR2 FYNNEI. This chain's CDR3 is CASSTEGSNQPQHF. The CDR3 DNA follows: TGTGCCAGCAGTACTGAGGGGAGCAATCAGCCCCAGCATTTT.

In its sample, this clone was seen a few times. This sequence joins TRBV10-3 and TRBJ2-3, with D tentatively TRBD2 (5 bases). V was trimmed by 10 bases and J by 2 bases, leaving 13 bases between them. Germline CDR1 is ENHRY and CDR2 is SYGVKD. CDR3 length: 13 residues. The CDR3 sequence is CATGSGSTDTQYF. DNA of the CDR3: TGTGCCACCGGGTCGGGGTCCACAGATACGCAGTATTTT.

The CDR3: CASSVMDSLNTEAFF. CDR3 DNA: TGTGCCAGTAGTGTGATGGACAGCTTGAACACTGAAGCTTTCTTT. The chain uses TRBV19 and TRBJ1-1, with D perhaps TRBD1 (6 bases). Germline V gives CDR1 LNHDA, CDR2 SQIVND (reference sequence). Trimming shortened V by 5 bases and J by 0 bases, and 13 bases separated the two germline ends. CDR3 length: 15 residues. The full variable domain, with the rest looked up from reference TRBV19 and TRBJ1-1, is DGGITQSPKYLFRKEGQNVTLSCEQNLNHDAMYWYRQDPGQGLRLIYYSQIVNDFQKGDIAEGYSVSREKKESFPLTVTSAQKNPTAFYLCASSVMDSLNTEAFFGQGTRLTVV.

CDR3 sequence: CASSENRGTYGYTF. The CDR3 nucleotides are TGTGCCAGCAGCGAAAACAGGGGGACCTATGGCTACACCTTC. The genes are TRBV9 and TRBJ1-2; 8 nucleotides align to TRBD1. V was pared by 3 bases and J by 4 bases, with 5 bases of the junction left unmatched. CDR1 SGDLS and CDR2 YYNGEE come from the germline V gene. There are 14 residues in the CDR3.

The J gene is TRBJ2-3, the V gene TRBV5-6, with 15 bases fitting TRBD2. The CDR3 spans 16 residues. The germline CDR1 and CDR2 sequences are SGHDT and YYEEEE. Germline trimming cut 4 bases from V and 4 bases from J; bases unmatched to any gene: 4. CDR3 sequence reads: CASSPGTSGGSDTQYF. In DNA form, the CDR3 reads TGTGCCAGCAGCCCCGGGACTAGCGGGGGGTCAGATACGCAGTATTTT.

The gene calls are TRBV6-1 and TRBJ2-7, with 7 positions matching TRBD1. Germline CDR1 reads MNHNS; CDR2 reads SASEGT. The CDR3 contains 16 residues. J lost 3 bases, V lost 0 bases, and 8 bases had no gene match. CDR3 in amino acids: CASSEALGQRLYEQYF. The CDR3 DNA is TGTGCCAGCAGTGAAGCTTTGGGACAGCGCCTCTACGAGCAGTACTTC.

The chain joins TRBV5-4 to TRBJ1-4; TRBD1 might be the D (5 bases). The CDR3 contains 15 residues. Germline CDR1 reads SGHNT; CDR2 reads YYREEE (reference sequence). Between the trimmed V and J ends, which lost 4 bases and 0 bases, there was a span of 10 bases. CDR3 sequence: CASSARQSTNEKLFF. CDR3 nucleotide sequence: TGTGCCAGCAGCGCACGACAGTCAACTAATGAAAAACTGTTTTTT.

In this sample, this clone turned up a few times. V gene TRBV5-1 combines with J gene TRBJ2-1; TRBD2 agrees at 9 bases. With V trimmed by 2 bases and J by 5 bases, 8 bases remained unmatched. CDR3 length: 16 residues. Germline-derived CDR1 and CDR2 are SGHRS and YFSETQ. The CDR3: CASSLSSGLAHNEQFF. The CDR3 DNA is TGCGCCAGCAGCTTATCCTCCGGACTAGCGCACAATGAGCAGTTCTTC.

This chain uses TRBV7-9 with TRBJ1-5; perhaps TRBD1 as D (5 bases). Germline CDR1 reads SEHNR; CDR2 reads FQNEAQ (reference sequence). The ends were cut back, 5 bases at V and 4 bases at J, with 9 bases in the middle. The CDR3 length is 13 residues. The CDR3 bases are TGTGCCAGCAGCCAGGGTGGGAATCAGCCCCAGCATTTT. Encoded protein: CASSQGGNQPQHF.

About this clone itself: An end of the junction does not agree with germline; a read error may underlie this. J is TRBJ1-2 and V is TRBV20-1; D may be TRBD1 (5 bases). The germline V gene has CDR1 DFQATT and CDR2 SNEGSKA (reference sequence). The CDR3 is 10 amino acids. CDR3: CSARGLGQGF. The CDR3 DNA reads as TGCAGTGCTAGAGGTCTTGGACAAGGCTTC.

The V call is TRBV7-9, the J call TRBJ2-5, with D unresolved. V lost 1 base, J lost 4 bases, and 10 bases lay in between. Germline lookup yields CDR1 SEHNR and CDR2 FQNEAQ (reference sequence). CDR3 length: 14 amino acids. Here the CDR3 DNA reads TGTGCCAGCAGCTTAGGAATTCTCGGAGAGACCCAGTACTTC. Translated, it gives CASSLGILGETQYF.

This clone was recorded only once. The CDR3 DNA is TGTGCCAGCAGCGAAAGACACTCCTACGAGCAGTACTTC. This gives the protein CASSERHSYEQYF. This rearrangement joins TRBV7-2 to TRBJ2-7; D gene ambiguous. This CDR3 region has 13 residues. CDR1 and CDR2 (germline): SGHTA, FQGNSA. V was pared by 5 bases and J by 0 bases, with 8 bases between.

V gene TRBV6-5 combines with J gene TRBJ2-2; TRBD1 aligns across 9 bases. CDR3 size: 15 residues. Losses at the gene ends were 8 bases for V and 7 bases for J; bases not matched to a gene: 11. CDR1 is MNHEY, CDR2 SVGAGI, per germline. For the CDR3, the DNA is TGTGCCAGCCGAGGACAGGGGAGTATTAGCGGGGAGCTGTTTTTT. It translates to CASRGQGSISGELFF.